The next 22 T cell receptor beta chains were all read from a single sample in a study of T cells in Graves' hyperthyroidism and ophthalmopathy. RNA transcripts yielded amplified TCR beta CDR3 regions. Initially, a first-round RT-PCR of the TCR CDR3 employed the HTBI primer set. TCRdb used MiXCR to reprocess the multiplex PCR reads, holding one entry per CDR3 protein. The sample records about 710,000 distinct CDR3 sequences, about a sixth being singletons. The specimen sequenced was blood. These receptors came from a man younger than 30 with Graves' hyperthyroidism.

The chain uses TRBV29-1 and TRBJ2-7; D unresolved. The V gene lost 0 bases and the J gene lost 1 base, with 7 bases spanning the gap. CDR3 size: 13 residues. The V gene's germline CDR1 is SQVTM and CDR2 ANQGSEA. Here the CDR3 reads CSVEDPRSYEQYF. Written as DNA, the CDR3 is TGCAGCGTTGAAGATCCTAGATCCTACGAGCAGTACTTC.

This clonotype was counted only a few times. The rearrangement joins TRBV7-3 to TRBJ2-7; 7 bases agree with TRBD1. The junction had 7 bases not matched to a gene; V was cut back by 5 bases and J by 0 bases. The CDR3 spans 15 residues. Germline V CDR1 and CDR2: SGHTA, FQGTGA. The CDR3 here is CASSVTGMSSYEQYF. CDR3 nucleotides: TGTGCCAGCAGCGTGACAGGGATGAGCTCCTACGAGCAGTACTTC.

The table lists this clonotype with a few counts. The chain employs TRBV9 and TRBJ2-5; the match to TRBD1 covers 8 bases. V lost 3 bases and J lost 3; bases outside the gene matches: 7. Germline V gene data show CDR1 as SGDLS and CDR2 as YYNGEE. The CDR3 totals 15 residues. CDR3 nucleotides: TGTGCCAGCAGCGGGCCGGGGACAGGAGAAGAGACCCAGTACTTC. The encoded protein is CASSGPGTGEETQYF. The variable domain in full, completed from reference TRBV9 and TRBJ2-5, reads DSGVTQTPKHLITATGQRVTLRCSPRSGDLSVYWYQQSLDQGLQFLIQYYNGEERAKGNILERFSAQQFPDLHSELNLSSLELGDSALYFCASSGPGTGEETQYFGPGTRLLVL.

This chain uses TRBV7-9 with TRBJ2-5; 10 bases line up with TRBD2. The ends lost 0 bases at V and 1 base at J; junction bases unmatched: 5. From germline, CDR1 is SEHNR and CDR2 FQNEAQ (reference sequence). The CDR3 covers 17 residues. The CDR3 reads CASSLAWLAGAQETQYF. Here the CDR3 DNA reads TGTGCCAGCAGCTTAGCCTGGCTAGCGGGAGCCCAAGAGACCCAGTACTTC.

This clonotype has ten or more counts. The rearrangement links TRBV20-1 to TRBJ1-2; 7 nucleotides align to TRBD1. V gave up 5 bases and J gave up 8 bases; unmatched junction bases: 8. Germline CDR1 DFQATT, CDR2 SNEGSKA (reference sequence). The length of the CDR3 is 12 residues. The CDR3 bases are TGCAGTGCTCCTAGACAGGGAGAGGGCTACACCTTC. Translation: CSAPRQGEGYTF.

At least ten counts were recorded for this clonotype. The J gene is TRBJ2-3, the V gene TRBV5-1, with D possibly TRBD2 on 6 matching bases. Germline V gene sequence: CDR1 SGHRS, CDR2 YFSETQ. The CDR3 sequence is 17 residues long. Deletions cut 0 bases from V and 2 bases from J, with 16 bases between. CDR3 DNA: TGCGCCAGCAGCTTGGTAAGGGCTAGCGTGGACACAGATACGCAGTATTTT. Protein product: CASSLVRASVDTDTQYF.

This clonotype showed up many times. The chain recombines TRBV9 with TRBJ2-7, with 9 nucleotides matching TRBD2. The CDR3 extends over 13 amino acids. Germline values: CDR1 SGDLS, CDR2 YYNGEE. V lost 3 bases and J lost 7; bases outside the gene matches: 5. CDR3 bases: TGTGCCAGCAGCGGGCGGGAGGGGAGAGAGCAGTACTTC. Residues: CASSGREGREQYF.

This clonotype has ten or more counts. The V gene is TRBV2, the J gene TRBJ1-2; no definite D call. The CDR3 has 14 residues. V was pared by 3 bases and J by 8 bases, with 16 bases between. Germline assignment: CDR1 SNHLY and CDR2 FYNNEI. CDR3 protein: CASSDGWDSKGYTF. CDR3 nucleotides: TGTGCCAGCAGTGACGGCTGGGATTCGAAAGGCTACACCTTC.

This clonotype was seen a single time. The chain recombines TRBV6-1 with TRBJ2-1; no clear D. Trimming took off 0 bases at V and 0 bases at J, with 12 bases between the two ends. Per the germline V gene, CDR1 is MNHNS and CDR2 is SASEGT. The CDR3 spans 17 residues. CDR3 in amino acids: CASSEAPGTSSYNEQFF. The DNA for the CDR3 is TGTGCCAGCAGTGAAGCGCCCGGAACAAGCTCCTACAATGAGCAGTTCTTC.

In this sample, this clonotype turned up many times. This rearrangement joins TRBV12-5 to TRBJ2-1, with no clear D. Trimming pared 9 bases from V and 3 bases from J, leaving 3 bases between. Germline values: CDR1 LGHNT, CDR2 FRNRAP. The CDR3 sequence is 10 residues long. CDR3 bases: TGTGCTAGGAACTACAATGAGCAGTTCTTC. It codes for CARNYNEQFF.

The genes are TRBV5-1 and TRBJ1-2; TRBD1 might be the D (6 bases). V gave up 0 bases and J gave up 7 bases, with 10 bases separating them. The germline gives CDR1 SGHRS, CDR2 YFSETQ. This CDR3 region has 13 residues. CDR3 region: CASSLAGDCGYTF. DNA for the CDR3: TGCGCCAGCAGCTTGGCAGGGGACTGTGGCTACACCTTC.

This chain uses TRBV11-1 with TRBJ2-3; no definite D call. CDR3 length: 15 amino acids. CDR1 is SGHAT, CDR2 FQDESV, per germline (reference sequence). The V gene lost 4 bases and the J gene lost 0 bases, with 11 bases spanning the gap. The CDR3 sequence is CASSSPLDSTDTQYF. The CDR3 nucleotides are TGTGCCAGCAGCTCCCCCTTAGACAGCACAGATACGCAGTATTTT.

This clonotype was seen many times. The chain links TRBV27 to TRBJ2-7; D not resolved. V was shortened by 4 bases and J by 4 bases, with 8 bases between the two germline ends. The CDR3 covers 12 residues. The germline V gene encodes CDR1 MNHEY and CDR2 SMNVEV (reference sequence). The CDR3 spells CASSSVLYEQYF. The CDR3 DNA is TGTGCCAGCAGTTCTGTCCTATACGAGCAGTACTTC.

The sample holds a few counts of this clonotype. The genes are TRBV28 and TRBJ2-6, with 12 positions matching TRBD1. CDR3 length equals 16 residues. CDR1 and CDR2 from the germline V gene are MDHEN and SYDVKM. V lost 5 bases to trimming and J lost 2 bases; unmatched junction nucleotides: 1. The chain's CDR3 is CASSRDRGPGANVLTF. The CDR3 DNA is TGTGCCAGCAGTAGGGACAGGGGGCCTGGGGCCAACGTCCTGACTTTC.

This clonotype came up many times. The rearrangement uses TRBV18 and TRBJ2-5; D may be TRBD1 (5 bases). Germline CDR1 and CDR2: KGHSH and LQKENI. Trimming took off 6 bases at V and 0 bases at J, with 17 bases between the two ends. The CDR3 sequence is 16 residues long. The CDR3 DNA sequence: TGTGCCAGCTCCCCAGGGAACAGGAACAACCAAGAGACCCAGTACTTC. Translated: CASSPGNRNNQETQYF.

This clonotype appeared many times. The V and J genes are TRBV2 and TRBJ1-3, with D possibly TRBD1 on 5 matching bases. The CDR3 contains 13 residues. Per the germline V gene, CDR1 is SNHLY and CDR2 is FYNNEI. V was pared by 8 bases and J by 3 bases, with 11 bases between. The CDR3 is CASRAGRGNTIYF. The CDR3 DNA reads TGTGCCAGCCGGGCAGGGCGTGGAAACACCATATATTTT. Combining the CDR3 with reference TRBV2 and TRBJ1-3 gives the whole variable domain EPEVTQTPSHQVTQMGQEVILRCVPISNHLYFYWYRQILGQKVEFLVSFYNNEISEKSEIFDDQFSVERPDGSNFTLKIRSTKLEDSAMYFCASRAGRGNTIYFGEGSWLTVV.

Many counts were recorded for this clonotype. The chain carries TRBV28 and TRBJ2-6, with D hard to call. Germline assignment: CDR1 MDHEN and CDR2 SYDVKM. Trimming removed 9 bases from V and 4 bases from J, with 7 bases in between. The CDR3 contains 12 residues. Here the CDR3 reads CASKAGANVLTF. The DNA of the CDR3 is TGTGCCAGTAAGGCCGGGGCCAACGTCCTGACTTTC.

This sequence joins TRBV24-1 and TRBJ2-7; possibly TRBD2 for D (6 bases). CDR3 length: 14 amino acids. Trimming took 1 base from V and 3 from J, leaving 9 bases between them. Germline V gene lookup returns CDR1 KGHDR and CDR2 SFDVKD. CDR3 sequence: CATSDFDGGYEQYF. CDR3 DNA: TGTGCCACCAGTGATTTTGACGGGGGCTACGAGCAGTACTTC.

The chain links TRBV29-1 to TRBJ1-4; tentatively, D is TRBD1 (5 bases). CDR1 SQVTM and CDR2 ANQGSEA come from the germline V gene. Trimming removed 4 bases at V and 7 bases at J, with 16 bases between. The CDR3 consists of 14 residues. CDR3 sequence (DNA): TGCAGCGTTGTACTTTTTGGAAGGGGTGAAAAACTGTTTTTT. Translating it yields CSVVLFGRGEKLFF.

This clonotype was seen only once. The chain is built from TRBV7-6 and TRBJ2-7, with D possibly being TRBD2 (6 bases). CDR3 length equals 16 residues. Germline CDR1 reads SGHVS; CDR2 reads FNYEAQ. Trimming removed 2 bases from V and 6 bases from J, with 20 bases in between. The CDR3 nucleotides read TGTGCCAGCAGCTTATCTGGCTGGCGGGAAGGCGGCGAGCAGTACTTC. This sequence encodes CASSLSGWREGGEQYF. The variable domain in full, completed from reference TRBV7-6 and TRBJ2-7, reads GAGVSQSPRYKVTKRGQDVALRCDPISGHVSLYWYRQALGQGPEFLTYFNYEAQQDKSGLPNDRFSAERPEGSISTLTIQRTEQRDSAMYRCASSLSGWREGGEQYFGPGTRLTVT.

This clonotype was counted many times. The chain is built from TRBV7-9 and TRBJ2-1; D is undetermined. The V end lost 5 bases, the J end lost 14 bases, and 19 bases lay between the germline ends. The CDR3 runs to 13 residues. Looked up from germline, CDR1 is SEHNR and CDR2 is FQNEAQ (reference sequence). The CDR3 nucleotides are TGTGCCAGCAGCCCTCCGTCAGGTTCCTGGAAGTTCTTC. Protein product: CASSPPSGSWKFF.

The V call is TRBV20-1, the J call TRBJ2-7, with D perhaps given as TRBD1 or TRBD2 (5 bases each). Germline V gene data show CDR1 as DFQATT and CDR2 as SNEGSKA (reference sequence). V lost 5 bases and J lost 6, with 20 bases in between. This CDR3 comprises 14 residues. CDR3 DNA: TGCAGTGCTCAACCGGGACGGTTCGTCGGCGAGCAGTACTTC. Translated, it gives CSAQPGRFVGEQYF.